One T cell receptor (beta chain) is described in this entry. The antigen is undetermined. TCRdb called the reads again in MiXCR, with one record for every CDR3 protein. The sample consists of fewer than 700,000 distinct CDR3 sequences, roughly a quarter of them appearing once. This CDR3 comprises 10 residues. V lost 6 bases and J 5 bases, leaving 8 bases between the germline ends. Germline loops: CDR1 DFQATT, CDR2 SNEGSKA (reference sequence). The sample originates from a study of T cell repertoires in cytomegalovirus infection. Overall study context: Both CMV infection and a matching HLA type were indicated by public TCR beta signatures.

Study observations and caveats: Ex vivo, HLA-C-restricted CMV-specific TCR beta clonotypes prevailed over the rest of the response. Cumulative public TCR beta family frequency identified carriers of CMV plus the relevant HLA.

V and J are TRBV20-1 and TRBJ2-7; D gene unclear. This receptor was taken from a human donor in good health (CMV status not recorded). Some clones in this sample may be carry-over from other donors' samples. Material: CD8+ T cells from PBMCs. This chain's CDR3 is CSAGFDEQYF. The CDR3 DNA follows: TGCAGTGCAGGGTTCGACGAGCAGTACTTC.